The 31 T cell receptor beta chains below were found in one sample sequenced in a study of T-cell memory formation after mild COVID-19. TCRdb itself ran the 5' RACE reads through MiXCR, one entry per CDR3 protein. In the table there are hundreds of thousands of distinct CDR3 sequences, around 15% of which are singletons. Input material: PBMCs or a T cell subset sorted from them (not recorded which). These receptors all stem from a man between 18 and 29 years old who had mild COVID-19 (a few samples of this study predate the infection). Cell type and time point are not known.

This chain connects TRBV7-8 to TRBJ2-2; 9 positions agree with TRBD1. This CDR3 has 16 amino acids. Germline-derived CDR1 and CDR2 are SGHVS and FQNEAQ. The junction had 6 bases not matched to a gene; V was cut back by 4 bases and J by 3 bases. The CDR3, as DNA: TGTGCCAGCAGCTACGGGACAGGGCAGTACACCGGGGAGCTGTTTTTT. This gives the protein CASSYGTGQYTGELFF.

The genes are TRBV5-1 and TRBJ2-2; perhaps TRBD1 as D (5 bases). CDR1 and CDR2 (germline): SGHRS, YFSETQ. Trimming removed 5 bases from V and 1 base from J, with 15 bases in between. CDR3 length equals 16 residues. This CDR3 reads CASRENRPRNTGELFF. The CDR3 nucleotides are TGCGCCAGCAGAGAAAACAGGCCGAGGAACACCGGGGAGCTGTTTTTT.

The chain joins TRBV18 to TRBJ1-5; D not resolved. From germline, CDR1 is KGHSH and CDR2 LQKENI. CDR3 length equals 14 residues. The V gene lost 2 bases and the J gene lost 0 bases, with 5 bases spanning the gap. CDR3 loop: CASSPRDSNQPQHF. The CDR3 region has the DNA TGTGCCAGCTCACCAAGGGATAGCAATCAGCCCCAGCATTTT.

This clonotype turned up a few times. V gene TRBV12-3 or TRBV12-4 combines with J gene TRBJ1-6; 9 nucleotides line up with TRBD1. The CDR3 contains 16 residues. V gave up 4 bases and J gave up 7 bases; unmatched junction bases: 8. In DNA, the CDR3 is TGTGCCAGCAGTTCCCGGGACAGGGCTTTGAATTCACCCCTCCACTTT. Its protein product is CASSSRDRALNSPLHF.

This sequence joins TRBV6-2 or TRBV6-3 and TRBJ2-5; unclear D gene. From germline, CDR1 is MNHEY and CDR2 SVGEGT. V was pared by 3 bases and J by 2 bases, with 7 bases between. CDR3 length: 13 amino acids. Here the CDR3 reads CASSYGPQETQYF. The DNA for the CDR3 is TGTGCCAGCAGTTATGGGCCACAAGAGACCCAGTACTTC.

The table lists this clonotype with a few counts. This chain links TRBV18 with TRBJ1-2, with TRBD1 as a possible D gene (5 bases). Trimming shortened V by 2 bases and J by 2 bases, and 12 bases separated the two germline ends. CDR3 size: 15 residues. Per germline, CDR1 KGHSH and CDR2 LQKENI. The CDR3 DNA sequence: TGTGCCAGCTCACCAGGAGGGGCAGGGAACTATGGCTACACCTTC. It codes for CASSPGGAGNYGYTF.

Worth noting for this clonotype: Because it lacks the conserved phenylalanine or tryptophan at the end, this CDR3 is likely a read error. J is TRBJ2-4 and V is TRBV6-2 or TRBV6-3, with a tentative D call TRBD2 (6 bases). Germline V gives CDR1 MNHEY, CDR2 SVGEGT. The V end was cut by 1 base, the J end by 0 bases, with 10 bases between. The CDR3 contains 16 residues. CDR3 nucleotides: TGTGCCAGCAGTTACTTGGCGGGGCTAGCCAAAAACATTCAGTACTAC. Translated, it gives CASSYLAGLAKNIQYY.

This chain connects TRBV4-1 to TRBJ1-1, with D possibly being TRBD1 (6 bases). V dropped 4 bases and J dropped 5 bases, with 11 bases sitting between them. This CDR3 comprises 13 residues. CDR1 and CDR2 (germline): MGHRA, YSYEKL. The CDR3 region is CASSPKGGTEAFF. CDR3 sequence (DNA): TGCGCCAGCAGCCCAAAAGGGGGAACTGAAGCTTTCTTT.

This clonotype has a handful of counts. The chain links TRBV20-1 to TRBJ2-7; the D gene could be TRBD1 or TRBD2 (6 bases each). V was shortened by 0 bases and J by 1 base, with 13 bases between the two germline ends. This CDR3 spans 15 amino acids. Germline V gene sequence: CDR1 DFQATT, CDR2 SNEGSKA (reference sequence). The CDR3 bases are TGCAGTGCTAGAGATAGGGGGGAAATTTCCTACGAGCAGTACTTC. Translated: CSARDRGEISYEQYF.

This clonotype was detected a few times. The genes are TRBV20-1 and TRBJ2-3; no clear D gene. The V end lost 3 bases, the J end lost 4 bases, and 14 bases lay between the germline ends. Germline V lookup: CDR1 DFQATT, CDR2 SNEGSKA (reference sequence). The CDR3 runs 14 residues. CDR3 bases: TGCAGTGCTAGTCCAATCGGGCATCCAGATACGCAGTATTTT. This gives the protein CSASPIGHPDTQYF.

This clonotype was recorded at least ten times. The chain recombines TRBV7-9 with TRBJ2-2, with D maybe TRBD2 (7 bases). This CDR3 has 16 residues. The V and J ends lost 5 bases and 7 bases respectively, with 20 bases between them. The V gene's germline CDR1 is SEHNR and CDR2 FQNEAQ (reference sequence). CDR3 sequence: CASSPPRGGPGGELFF. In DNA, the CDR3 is TGTGCCAGCAGCCCCCCTAGGGGGGGGCCGGGCGGGGAGCTGTTTTTT.

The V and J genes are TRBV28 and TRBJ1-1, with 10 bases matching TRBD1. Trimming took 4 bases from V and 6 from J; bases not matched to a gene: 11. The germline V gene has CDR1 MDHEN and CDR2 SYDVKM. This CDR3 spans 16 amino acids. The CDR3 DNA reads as TGTGCCAGCAGTTCTGCCCCGGGACAGGGGCATTCTGAAGCTTTCTTT. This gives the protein CASSSAPGQGHSEAFF.

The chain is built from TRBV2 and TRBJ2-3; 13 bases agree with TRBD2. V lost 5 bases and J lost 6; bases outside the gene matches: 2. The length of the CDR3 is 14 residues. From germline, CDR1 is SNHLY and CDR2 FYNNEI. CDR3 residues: CASSKTSGGDTQYF. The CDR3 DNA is TGTGCCAGCAGTAAGACTAGCGGGGGGGATACGCAGTATTTT. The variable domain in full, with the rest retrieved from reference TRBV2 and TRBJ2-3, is EPEVTQTPSHQVTQMGQEVILRCVPISNHLYFYWYRQILGQKVEFLVSFYNNEISEKSEIFDDQFSVERPDGSNFTLKIRSTKLEDSAMYFCASSKTSGGDTQYFGPGTRLTVL.

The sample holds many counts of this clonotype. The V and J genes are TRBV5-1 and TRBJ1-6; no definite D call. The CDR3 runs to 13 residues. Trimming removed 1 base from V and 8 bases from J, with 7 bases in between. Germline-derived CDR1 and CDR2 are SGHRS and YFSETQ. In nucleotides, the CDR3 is TGCGCCAGCAGCTTGAAACTCGATTCACCCCTCCACTTT. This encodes CASSLKLDSPLHF.

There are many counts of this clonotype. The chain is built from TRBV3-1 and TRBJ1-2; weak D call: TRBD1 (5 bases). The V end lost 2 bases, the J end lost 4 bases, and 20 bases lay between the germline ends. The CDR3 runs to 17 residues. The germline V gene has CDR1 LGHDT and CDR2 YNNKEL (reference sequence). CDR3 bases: TGTGCCAGCAGCCAATTTATAGGGCACCTGGGGGGCTATGGCTACACCTTC. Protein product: CASSQFIGHLGGYGYTF.

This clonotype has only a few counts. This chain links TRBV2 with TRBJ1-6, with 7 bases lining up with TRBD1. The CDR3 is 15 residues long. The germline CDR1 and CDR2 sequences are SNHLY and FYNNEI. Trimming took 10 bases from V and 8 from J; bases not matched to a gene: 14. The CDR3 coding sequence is TGTGCCACTTCACCTAGGGGGCTAGGTGATTCACCCCTCCACTTT. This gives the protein CATSPRGLGDSPLHF.

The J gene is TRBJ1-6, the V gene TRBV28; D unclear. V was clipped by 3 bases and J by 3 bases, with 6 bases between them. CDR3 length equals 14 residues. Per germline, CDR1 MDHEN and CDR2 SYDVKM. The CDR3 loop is CASSLPSYNSPLHF. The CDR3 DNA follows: TGTGCCAGCAGTTTGCCCAGCTATAATTCACCCCTCCACTTT.

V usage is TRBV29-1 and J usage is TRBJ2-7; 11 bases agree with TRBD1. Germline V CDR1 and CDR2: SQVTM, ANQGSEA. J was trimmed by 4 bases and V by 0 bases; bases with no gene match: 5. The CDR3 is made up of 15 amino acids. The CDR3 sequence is CSVEDRTGGAYEQYF. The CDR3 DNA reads TGCAGCGTTGAAGACCGGACAGGGGGCGCTTACGAGCAGTACTTC.

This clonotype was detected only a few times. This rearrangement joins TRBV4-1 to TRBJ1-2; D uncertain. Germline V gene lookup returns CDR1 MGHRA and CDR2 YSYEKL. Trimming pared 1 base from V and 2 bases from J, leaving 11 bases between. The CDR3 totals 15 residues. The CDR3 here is CASSQGVRPNYGYTF. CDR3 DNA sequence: TGCGCCAGCAGCCAAGGAGTGAGGCCCAACTATGGCTACACCTTC.

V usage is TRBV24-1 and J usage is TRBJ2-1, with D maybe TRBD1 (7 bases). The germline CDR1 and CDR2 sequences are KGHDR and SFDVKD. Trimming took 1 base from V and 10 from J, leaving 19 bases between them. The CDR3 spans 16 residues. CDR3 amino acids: CATSDLEAGGSGEQFF. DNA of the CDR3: TGTGCCACCAGTGATTTAGAGGCAGGGGGGTCAGGGGAGCAGTTCTTC.

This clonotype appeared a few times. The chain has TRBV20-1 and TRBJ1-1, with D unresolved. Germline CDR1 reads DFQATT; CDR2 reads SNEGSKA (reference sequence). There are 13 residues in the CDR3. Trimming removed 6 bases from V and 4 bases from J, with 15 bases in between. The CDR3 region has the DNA TGCAGTGCCCAATCCGGGGTCGGCACTGAAGCTTTCTTT. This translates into CSAQSGVGTEAFF.

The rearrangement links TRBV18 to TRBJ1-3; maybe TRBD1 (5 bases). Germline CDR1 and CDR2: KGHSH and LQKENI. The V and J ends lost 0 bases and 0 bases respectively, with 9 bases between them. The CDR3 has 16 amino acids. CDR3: CASSPPGRSSGNTIYF. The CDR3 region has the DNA TGTGCCAGCTCACCACCGGGACGGAGCTCTGGAAACACCATATATTTT.

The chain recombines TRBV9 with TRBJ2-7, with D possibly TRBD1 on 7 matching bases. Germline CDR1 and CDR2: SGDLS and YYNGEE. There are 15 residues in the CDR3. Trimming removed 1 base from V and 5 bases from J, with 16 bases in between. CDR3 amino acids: CASSVSAGGKDEQYF. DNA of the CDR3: TGTGCCAGCAGCGTATCGGCAGGGGGGAAGGACGAGCAGTACTTC. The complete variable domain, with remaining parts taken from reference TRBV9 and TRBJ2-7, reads DSGVTQTPKHLITATGQRVTLRCSPRSGDLSVYWYQQSLDQGLQFLIQYYNGEERAKGNILERFSAQQFPDLHSELNLSSLELGDSALYFCASSVSAGGKDEQYFGPGTRLTVT.

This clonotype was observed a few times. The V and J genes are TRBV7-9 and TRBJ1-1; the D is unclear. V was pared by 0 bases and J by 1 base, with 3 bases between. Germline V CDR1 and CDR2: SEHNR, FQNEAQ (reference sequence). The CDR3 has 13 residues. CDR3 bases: TGTGCCAGCAGCTTAGCCCAGAACACTGAAGCTTTCTTT. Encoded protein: CASSLAQNTEAFF. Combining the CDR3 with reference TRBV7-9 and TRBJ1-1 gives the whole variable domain DTGVSQNPRHKITKRGQNVTFRCDPISEHNRLYWYRQTLGQGPEFLTYFQNEAQLEKSRLLSDRFSAERPKGSFSTLEIQRTEQGDSAMYLCASSLAQNTEAFFGQGTRLTVV.

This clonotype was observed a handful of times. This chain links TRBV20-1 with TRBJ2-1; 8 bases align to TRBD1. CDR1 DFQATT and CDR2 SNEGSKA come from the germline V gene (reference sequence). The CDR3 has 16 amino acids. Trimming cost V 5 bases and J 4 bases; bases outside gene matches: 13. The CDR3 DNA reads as TGCAGTGCTCGGGACAGGAAAGGAGTTACTTACAATGAGCAGTTCTTC. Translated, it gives CSARDRKGVTYNEQFF.

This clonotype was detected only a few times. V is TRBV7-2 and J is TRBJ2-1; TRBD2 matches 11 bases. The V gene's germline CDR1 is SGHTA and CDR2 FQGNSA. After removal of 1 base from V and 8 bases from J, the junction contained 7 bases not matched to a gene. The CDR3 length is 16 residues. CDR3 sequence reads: CASSLGSSGGQDEQFF. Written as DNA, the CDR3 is TGTGCCAGCAGCTTAGGGTCTAGCGGGGGGCAGGATGAGCAGTTCTTC.

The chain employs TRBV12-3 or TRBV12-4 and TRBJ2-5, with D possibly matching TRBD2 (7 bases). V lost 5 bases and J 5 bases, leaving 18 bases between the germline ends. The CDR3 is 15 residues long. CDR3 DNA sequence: TGTGCCAGCAGTCTACTTGGGGGGGGCCAGGAGACCCAGTACTTC. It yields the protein CASSLLGGGQETQYF.

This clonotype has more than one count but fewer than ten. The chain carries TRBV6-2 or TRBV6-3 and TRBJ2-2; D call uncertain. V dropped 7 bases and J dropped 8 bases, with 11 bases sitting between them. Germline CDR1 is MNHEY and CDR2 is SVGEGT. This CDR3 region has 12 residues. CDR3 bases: TGTGCCAGCAATCTTGTGGGAGGGGAGCTGTTTTTT. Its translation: CASNLVGGELFF.

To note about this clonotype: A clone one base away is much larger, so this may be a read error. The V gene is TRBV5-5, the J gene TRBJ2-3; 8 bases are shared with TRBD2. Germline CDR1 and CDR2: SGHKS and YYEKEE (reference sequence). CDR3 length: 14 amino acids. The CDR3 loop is CASGRGGLADTQFF. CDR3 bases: TGTGCCAGCGGCCGGGGGGGCCTCGCAGATACGCAGTTTTTT. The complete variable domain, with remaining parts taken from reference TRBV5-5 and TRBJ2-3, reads DAGVTQSPTHLIKTRGQQVTLRCSPISGHKSVSWYQQVLGQGPQFIFQYYEKEERGRGNFPDRFSARQFPNYSSELNVNALLLGDSALYLCASGRGGLADTQFFGPGTRLTVL.

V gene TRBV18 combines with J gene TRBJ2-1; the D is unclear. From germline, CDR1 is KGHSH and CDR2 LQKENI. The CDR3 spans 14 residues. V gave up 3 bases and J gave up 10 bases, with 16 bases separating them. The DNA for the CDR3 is TGTGCCAGCTCACCTGTAGGCGGTGTCTGGGAGCAGTTCTTC. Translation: CASSPVGGVWEQFF.

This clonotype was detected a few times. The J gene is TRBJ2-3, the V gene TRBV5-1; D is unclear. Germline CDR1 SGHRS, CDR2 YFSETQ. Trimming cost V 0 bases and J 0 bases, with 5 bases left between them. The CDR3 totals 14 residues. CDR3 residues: CASSLDTSTDTQYF. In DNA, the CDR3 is TGCGCCAGCAGCTTGGATACTAGCACAGATACGCAGTATTTT.